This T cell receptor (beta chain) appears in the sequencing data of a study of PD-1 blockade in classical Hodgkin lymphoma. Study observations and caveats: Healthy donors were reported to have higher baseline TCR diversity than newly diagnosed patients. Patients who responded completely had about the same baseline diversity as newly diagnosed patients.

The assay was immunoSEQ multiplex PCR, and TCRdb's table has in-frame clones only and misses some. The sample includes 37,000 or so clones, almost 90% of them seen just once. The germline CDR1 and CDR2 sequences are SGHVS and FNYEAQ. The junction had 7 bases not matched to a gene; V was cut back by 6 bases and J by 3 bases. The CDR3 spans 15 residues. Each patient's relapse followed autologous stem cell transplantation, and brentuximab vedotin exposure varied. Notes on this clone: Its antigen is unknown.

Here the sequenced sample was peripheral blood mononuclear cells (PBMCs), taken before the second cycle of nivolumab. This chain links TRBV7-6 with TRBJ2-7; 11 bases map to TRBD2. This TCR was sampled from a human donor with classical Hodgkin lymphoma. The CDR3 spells CASSQTSGIGYEQYF. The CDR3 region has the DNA TGTGCCAGCAGTCAGACTAGCGGGATCGGCTACGAGCAGTACTTC.